The 18 T cell receptor beta chains presented below share a single source sample, sequenced in a study of T-cell memory formation after mild COVID-19. MiXCR was run by TCRdb on the 5' RACE reads, yielding one entry per CDR3 protein. The sample yields fewer than 110,000 distinct CDR3 sequences, approximately 15% seen once. The specimen was PBMCs or a T cell subset sorted from them (not recorded which). All receptors derive from a man aged 18 to 30 who had mild COVID-19 (a few samples of this study predate the infection). Cell type and time point are not known.

This clonotype was detected ten times or more. The chain carries TRBV5-1 and TRBJ2-7; D remains ambiguous. The V end was cut by 0 bases, the J end by 4 bases, with 17 bases between. This CDR3 has 16 residues. Germline V gene data show CDR1 as SGHRS and CDR2 as YFSETQ. The CDR3 protein is CASSLGHKTPVYEQYF. CDR3 in DNA: TGCGCCAGCAGCTTGGGCCACAAGACTCCGGTTTACGAGCAGTACTTC.

This clonotype was found many times. The gene calls are TRBV7-2 and TRBJ1-2; D uncertain. CDR1 SGHTA and CDR2 FQGNSA come from the germline V gene. V lost 0 bases and J lost 5, with 13 bases in between. The CDR3 has 15 residues. The CDR3 spells CASSLALTLGYGYTF. The CDR3 DNA follows: TGTGCCAGCAGCTTAGCTCTCACTCTGGGATATGGCTACACCTTC. Using reference TRBV7-2 and TRBJ1-2 for the parts outside the CDR3, the full variable domain is GAGVSQSPSNKVTEKGKDVELRCDPISGHTALYWYRQSLGQGLEFLIYFQGNSAPDKSGLPSDRFSAERTGGSVSTLTIQRTQQEDSAVYLCASSLALTLGYGYTFGSGTRLTVV.

This clonotype was counted between two and nine times. This chain links TRBV6-2 or TRBV6-3 with TRBJ1-3, with 8 nucleotides matching TRBD1. There are 14 residues in the CDR3. Germline V gene data show CDR1 as MNHEY and CDR2 as SVGEGT. The junction had 6 bases not matched to a gene; V was cut back by 7 bases and J by 4 bases. The CDR3 loop is CASTLTGVGNTIYF. Written as DNA, the CDR3 is TGTGCCAGCACCCTGACAGGGGTCGGAAACACCATATATTTT.

A few counts support this clonotype. The rearrangement links TRBV20-1 to TRBJ2-1; D is perhaps TRBD1 or TRBD2 (6 bases each). There are 11 residues in the CDR3. Germline V gene sequence: CDR1 DFQATT, CDR2 SNEGSKA (reference sequence). Trimming removed 6 bases from V and 12 bases from J, with 15 bases in between. DNA of the CDR3: TGCAGTGCGGGGGGCTGGCTCGGGCAGTTCTTC. Protein product: CSAGGWLGQFF.

This clonotype was counted between two and nine times. The chain joins TRBV12-3 or TRBV12-4 to TRBJ2-3; 8 nucleotides line up with TRBD2. V trimming: 7 bases; J trimming: 2 bases; junction bases outside the gene matches: 8. This CDR3 comprises 15 residues. The CDR3 is CASTPGSGVTDTQYF. As DNA, the CDR3 is TGTGCCAGCACCCCGGGTAGCGGGGTCACAGATACGCAGTATTTT.

This clonotype was detected a few times. The V call is TRBV7-9, the J call TRBJ2-7, with D perhaps matching TRBD1 (5 bases). The CDR3 consists of 12 residues. Germline assignment: CDR1 SEHNR and CDR2 FQNEAQ (reference sequence). V was pared by 1 base and J by 6 bases, with 7 bases between. Written as DNA, the CDR3 is TGTGCCAGCAGCTTAGAACAGGCCGAGCAGTACTTC. This sequence encodes CASSLEQAEQYF.

This clonotype showed up just a few times. V is TRBV7-9 and J is TRBJ2-3, with 11 bases lining up with TRBD2. CDR1 is SEHNR and CDR2 is FQNEAQ in the germline V gene (reference sequence). CDR3 length: 16 amino acids. V was pared by 4 bases and J by 5 bases, with 8 bases of the junction left unmatched. Here the CDR3 DNA reads TGTGCCAGCAGCTCCCCTAGCGGGGGGCTGATAGATACGCAGTATTTT. It codes for CASSSPSGGLIDTQYF.

The J gene is TRBJ1-5, the V gene TRBV10-2; tentatively, D is TRBD1 (6 bases). CDR1 is WSHSY, CDR2 SAAADI, per germline. Trimming took 2 bases from V and 9 from J, leaving 14 bases between them. The length of the CDR3 is 14 residues. CDR3 residues: CASSEDGGRWPQHF. In nucleotides, the CDR3 is TGCGCCAGCAGTGAGGACGGGGGGCGATGGCCCCAGCATTTT.

This clonotype was recorded many times. The gene calls are TRBV4-2 and TRBJ2-2; D perhaps matches TRBD2 (5 bases). This CDR3 region has 15 residues. Trimming removed 3 bases from V and 4 bases from J, with 12 bases in between. Per the germline V gene, CDR1 is LGHNA and CDR2 is YNFKEQ. CDR3 sequence (DNA): TGTGCCAGCAGCCAGGAAGGACTCGCCACCGGGGAGCTGTTTTTT. Translation gives CASSQEGLATGELFF.

This clonotype was seen only a few times. The chain is built from TRBV6-2 or TRBV6-3 and TRBJ1-1, with a possible D match to TRBD1 (5 bases). CDR1 and CDR2 (germline): MNHEY, SVGEGT. V was cut by 8 bases and J by 7 bases, with 20 bases left in between. The CDR3 runs 14 residues. The CDR3 DNA reads TGTGCCAGCGGCCTCCCGGGGACTTTAAGTGAAGCTTTCTTT. It yields the protein CASGLPGTLSEAFF.

The chain employs TRBV4-3 and TRBJ2-1; D is unclear. Deletions cut 1 base from V and 4 bases from J, with 8 bases between. The CDR3 covers 14 residues. CDR1 LGHNA and CDR2 YSLEER come from the germline V gene. CDR3: CASSQARRYNEQFF. The CDR3 DNA reads as TGCGCCAGCAGCCAAGCCCGCAGGTACAATGAGCAGTTCTTC.

This rearrangement joins TRBV3-1 to TRBJ2-7, with a weak D call TRBD1 (6 bases). The germline V and J ends were trimmed by 1 base and 4 bases, with 11 bases remaining between them. The CDR3 has 14 residues. CDR1 is LGHDT, CDR2 YNNKEL, per germline (reference sequence). CDR3 in amino acids: CASSQGDIWYEQYF. CDR3 coding DNA: TGTGCCAGCAGCCAAGGGGACATATGGTACGAGCAGTACTTC.

This clonotype was counted a few times. Here the CDR3 DNA reads TGCAGTGCTAGGGACTCCACAACTGAGACCCAGTACTTC. Amino acid sequence: CSARDSTTETQYF. The genes are TRBV20-1 and TRBJ2-5, with D tentatively TRBD2 (5 bases). The V gene lost 3 bases and the J gene lost 5 bases, with 13 bases spanning the gap. From germline, CDR1 is DFQATT and CDR2 SNEGSKA (reference sequence). The length of the CDR3 is 13 residues.

A few counts support this clonotype. The chain couples TRBV2 to TRBJ1-4; D may be TRBD1 (6 bases). The germline V gene encodes CDR1 SNHLY and CDR2 FYNNEI. The CDR3 is 17 amino acids. Trimming shortened V by 3 bases and J by 0 bases, and 14 bases separated the two germline ends. Written as DNA, the CDR3 is TGTGCCAGCAGTGACCTGGGACACCCTGCAACTAATGAAAAACTGTTTTTT. This codes for CASSDLGHPATNEKLFF.

This clonotype has ten or more counts. The rearrangement uses TRBV11-2 and TRBJ1-1; 7 bases align to TRBD1. The V and J ends lost 0 bases and 0 bases, in that order; junction bases with no gene match: 10. Looked up from germline, CDR1 is SGHAT and CDR2 is FQNNGV. This CDR3 has 18 residues. The CDR3 protein is CASSLELGTAYLNTEAFF. In DNA, the CDR3 is TGTGCCAGCAGCTTAGAACTCGGGACAGCATATCTGAACACTGAAGCTTTCTTT.

This rearrangement joins TRBV28 to TRBJ2-1, with TRBD2 matching 8 bases. Losses at the gene ends were 6 bases for V and 0 bases for J; bases not matched to a gene: 10. Germline lookup yields CDR1 MDHEN and CDR2 SYDVKM. This CDR3 spans 17 amino acids. The CDR3 protein is CASSPPAGGLSYNEQFF. In DNA, the CDR3 is TGTGCCAGCAGCCCCCCTGCGGGGGGTCTCTCCTACAATGAGCAGTTCTTC.

The V and J genes are TRBV3-1 and TRBJ2-7; 9 nucleotides agree with TRBD1. This CDR3 is built from 16 residues. The V and J ends lost 1 base and 1 base, in that order; junction bases with no gene match: 5. Germline V lookup: CDR1 LGHDT, CDR2 YNNKEL (reference sequence). This CDR3 reads CASSQVRQGGSYEQYF. The CDR3 DNA is TGTGCCAGCAGCCAAGTAAGACAGGGGGGATCCTACGAGCAGTACTTC.

This chain joins TRBV20-1 and TRBJ2-7; no firm D call. Trimming removed 0 bases at V and 1 base at J, with 7 bases between. Germline V gene lookup returns CDR1 DFQATT and CDR2 SNEGSKA (reference sequence). The CDR3 sequence is 13 residues long. The CDR3 protein is CSARDLTSYEQYV. The CDR3 DNA sequence: TGCAGTGCTAGAGATCTTACTTCCTACGAGCAGTACGTC.